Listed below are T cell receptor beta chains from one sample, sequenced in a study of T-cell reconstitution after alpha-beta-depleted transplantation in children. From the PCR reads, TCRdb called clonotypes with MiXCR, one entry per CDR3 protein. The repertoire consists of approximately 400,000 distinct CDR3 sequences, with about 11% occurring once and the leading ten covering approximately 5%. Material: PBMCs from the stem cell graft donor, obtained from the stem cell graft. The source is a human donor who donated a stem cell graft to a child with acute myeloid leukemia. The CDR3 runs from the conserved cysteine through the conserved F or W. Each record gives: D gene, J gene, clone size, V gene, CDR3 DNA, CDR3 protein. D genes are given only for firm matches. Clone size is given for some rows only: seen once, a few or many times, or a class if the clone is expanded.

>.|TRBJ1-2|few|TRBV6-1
TGTGCCAGCACTCACAGTCTCGCCTATGGCTACACCTTC
CASTHSLAYGYTF
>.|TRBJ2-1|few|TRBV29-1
TGCAGCGTTGAAAGGGTAGCGGAACACCCCAGGCGGGGCAATGAGCAGTTCTTC
CSVERVAEHPRRGNEQFF
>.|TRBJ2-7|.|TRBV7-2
TGTGCCAGCAGCCCCGAATACACGACGGTCGAGCAGTACTTC
CASSPEYTTVEQYF
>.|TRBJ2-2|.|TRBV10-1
TGCGCCAGCAGCCTGACAGTCACCGGGGAGCTGTTTTTT
CASSLTVTGELFF
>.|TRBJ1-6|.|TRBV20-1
TGCAGTGCTAGGGTTGTCGACGGCACCTATAATTCACCCCTCCACTTT
CSARVVDGTYNSPLHF
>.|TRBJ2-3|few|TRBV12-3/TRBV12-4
TGTGCCAGCAGTTACTTCTTCCCAGATACGCAGTATTTT
CASSYFFPDTQYF
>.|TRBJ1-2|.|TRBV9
TGTGCCAGCAGCGTCACGGACAGCGATAAAGGCTACACCTTC
CASSVTDSDKGYTF
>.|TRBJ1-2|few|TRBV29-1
TGCAGCGTTGAACGGGGCTCTACCGCGGATGGCTACACCTTC
CSVERGSTADGYTF
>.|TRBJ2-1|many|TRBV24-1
TGTGCCACCAGTGATGGTCCCTACAATGAGCAGTTCTTC
CATSDGPYNEQFF
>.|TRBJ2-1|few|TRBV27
TGTGCCAGCAGTTTATTCCGCCCCGGTGAGCAGTTCTTC
CASSLFRPGEQFF
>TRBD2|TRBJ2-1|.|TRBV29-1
TGCAGCGTTGGGGGGGGGCTAGCGGGAGTGCGGGAGCAGTTCTTC
CSVGGGLAGVREQFF
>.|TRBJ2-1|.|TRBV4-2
TGTGCCAGCAGCCAAGTAGGAGGCGGTTACAATGAGCAGTTCTTC
CASSQVGGGYNEQFF
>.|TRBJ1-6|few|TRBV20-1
TGCAGTGCTAGAGATGGGCAGTATAATTCACCCCTCCACTTT
CSARDGQYNSPLHF
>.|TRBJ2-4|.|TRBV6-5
TGTGCCAGCAGTTACTCGTTCTCAAGTGCCCTCAAAAACATTCAGTACTTC
CASSYSFSSALKNIQYF
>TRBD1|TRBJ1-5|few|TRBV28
TGTGCCAGCAGTCCAGGGGGCCTAGAGCAGCCCCAGCATTTT
CASSPGGLEQPQHF
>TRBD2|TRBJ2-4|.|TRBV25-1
TGTGCCAGCAGTGACCGCACAGGGACTAGCGTACTAGCCAAAAACATTCAGTACTTC
CASSDRTGTSVLAKNIQYF
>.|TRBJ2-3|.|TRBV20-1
TGCAGTGTTGTGGTCGGGAACACAGATACGCAGTATTTT
CSVVVGNTDTQYF
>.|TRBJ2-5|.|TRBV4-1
TGCGCCAGCAGCCAAGTGGCGGAAAAAGAGACCCAGTACTTC
CASSQVAEKETQYF
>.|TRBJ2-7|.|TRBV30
TGTGCCCGGCGGGACGTCGCCTCCTACGAGCAGTACTTC
CARRDVASYEQYF
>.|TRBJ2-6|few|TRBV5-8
TGTGCCAGCAGCTTGTCGGCTCTGGGCGGGGCCAACGTCCTGACTTTC
CASSLSALGGANVLTF
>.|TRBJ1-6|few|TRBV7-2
TGTGCCAGCAGCTCTCAGGGCCATCATAATTCACCCCTCCACTTT
CASSSQGHHNSPLHF
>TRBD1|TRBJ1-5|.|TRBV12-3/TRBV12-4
TGTGCCAGCAATCCGGGACAGGGGGCAGCGAGCAATCAGCCCCAGCATTTT
CASNPGQGAASNQPQHF